The rows below give T cell receptor beta chains drawn from one sample of a study of blood T cell repertoires in COVID-19. Profiling relied on immunoSEQ multiplex PCR, and the TCRdb table lists in-frame clones only, not all of them. The sample includes about 170,000 clones, about 85% of them seen just once. The material sequenced was peripheral blood. Receptors were obtained from a woman older than 75 with COVID-19, enrolled during active disease. Each CDR3 is given with its conserved first and last residue. Fields, in order: J gene, D gene, V gene, CDR3 length, clone size, CDR3 protein, CDR3 DNA. The D gene is left open where the match is weak. Expanded clones get a size class; other rows say once, few or many, or leave the size out.

>TRBJ1-5|TRBD1|TRBV19|14|NA
CASTGRGRNQPQHF
TGTGCCAGTACTGGCAGGGGGCGGAATCAGCCCCAGCATTTT
>TRBJ2-5|NA|TRBV5-5|19|NA
CASIYSGGQRPGDQETQYF
TGTGCCAGCATCTATTCGGGCGGACAGCGGCCTGGGGACCAAGAGACCCAGTACTTC
>TRBJ1-1|NA|TRBV10-3|15|NA
CAISESTAMNTEAFF
TGTGCCATCAGTGAGTCGACAGCCATGAACACTGAAGCTTTCTTT
>TRBJ1-5|NA|TRBV18|15|NA
CASSPTPGSNQPQHF
TGTGCCAGCTCACCTACACCGGGGAGCAATCAGCCCCAGCATTTT
>TRBJ1-1|TRBD1|TRBV9|12|NA
CASSTGQGEAFF
TGTGCCAGCAGCACGGGACAGGGAGAAGCTTTCTTT
>TRBJ2-3|NA|TRBV7-9|13|NA
CASSDQGGGTQYF
TGTGCCAGCAGCGACCAGGGGGGCGGAACGCAGTATTTT
>TRBJ2-7|TRBD1|TRBV5-5|13|NA
CASTRTGPDEQYF
TGTGCCAGCACCCGGACAGGGCCCGACGAGCAGTACTTC
>TRBJ2-1|TRBD1|TRBV7-8|16|few
CASSLEGDSSYNEQFF
TGTGCCAGCAGCTTAGAGGGGGACAGCTCCTACAATGAGCAGTTCTTC
>TRBJ2-2|NA|TRBV7-5|18|NA
CVRSLEVGLATHTGELFF
TGTGTCAGAAGCTTAGAAGTGGGGCTAGCGACACACACCGGGGAGCTGTTTTTT
>TRBJ1-5|TRBD1|TRBV27|15|NA
CASSLNGQGDQPQHF
TGTGCCAGCAGTTTAAACGGACAGGGGGATCAGCCCCAGCATTTT
>TRBJ1-1|NA|TRBV29-1|11|NA
CSVRENTEAFF
TGCAGCGTCAGGGAGAACACTGAAGCTTTCTTT
>TRBJ2-1|NA|TRBV2|15|NA
CASSEQGRSYNEQFF
TGTGCCAGCAGTGAACAGGGAAGGTCCTACAATGAGCAGTTCTTC
>TRBJ1-3|NA|TRBV27|13|NA
CASSLGLGNTIYF
TGTGCCAGCAGTTTGGGACTGGGAAACACCATATATTTT
>TRBJ1-2|TRBD1|TRBV9|14|NA
CASSEWDRRDGYTF
TGTGCCAGCAGCGAGTGGGACAGAAGAGATGGCTACACCTTC
>TRBJ1-5|TRBD1|TRBV28|15|NA
CASSIGQGVGQPQHF
TGTGCCAGCAGCATCGGACAGGGGGTCGGTCAGCCCCAGCATTTT
>TRBJ2-3|TRBD2|TRBV5-1|15|NA
CASSYLAGGTDTQYF
TGCGCCAGCAGTTACCTAGCGGGGGGCACAGATACGCAGTATTTT
>TRBJ1-4|NA|TRBV6-6|14|NA
CASRRGGLNEKLFF
TGTGCCAGCCGTCGGGGGGGATTAAATGAAAAACTGTTTTTT
>TRBJ2-2|TRBD2|TRBV5-4|15|NA
CASSPGLVIGGELFF
TGTGCCAGCAGCCCGGGACTAGTTATTGGTGGGGAGCTGTTTTTT
>TRBJ1-2|NA|TRBV6-5|14|few
CASSYGGQPYGYTF
TGTGCCAGCAGTTACGGCGGACAGCCCTATGGCTACACCTTC
>TRBJ2-1|NA|TRBV7-9|15|NA
CASSSDGSSYNEQFF
TGTGCCAGCAGCTCGGACGGGAGCTCCTACAATGAGCAGTTCTTC
>TRBJ1-5|NA|TRBV18|13|NA
CASSDGGVQPQHF
TGTGCCAGCTCGGATGGGGGGGTTCAGCCCCAGCATTTT
>TRBJ2-7|TRBD1|TRBV18|16|NA
CASSPGGTGGIYEQYF
TGTGCCAGCTCACCGGGGGGGACAGGGGGAATCTACGAGCAGTACTTC
>TRBJ1-5|TRBD1|TRBV7-8|19|NA
CASSLELWTGIWSNQPQHF
TGTGCCAGCAGCTTAGAACTCTGGACAGGGATCTGGAGCAATCAGCCCCAGCATTTT
>TRBJ2-5|NA|TRBV28|15|NA
CASSMLYRGVETQYF
TGTGCCAGCAGCATGTTGTATCGCGGGGTGGAGACCCAGTACTTC
>TRBJ2-2|NA|TRBV12-3/TRBV12-4|12|NA
CASSEGVGELFF
TGTGCCAGCAGTGAGGGCGTCGGGGAGCTGTTTTTT
>TRBJ1-5|NA|TRBV5-4|17|once
CASSLGGGVYSNQPQHF
TGTGCCAGCAGCTTGGGGGGGGGAGTCTATAGCAATCAGCCCCAGCATTTT
>TRBJ2-1|NA|TRBV2|13|NA
CATAKGLVNEQFF
TGTGCCACAGCAAAGGGGTTGGTAAATGAGCAGTTCTTC
>TRBJ2-2|NA|TRBV19|12|once
CASSGGPGELFF
TGTGCCAGTAGTGGGGGCCCCGGGGAGCTGTTTTTT
>TRBJ2-7|NA|TRBV21-1|14|NA
CASSNRDKPYEQYF
TGTGCCAGCAGCAACCGGGACAAACCGTACGAGCAGTACTTC
>TRBJ1-2|NA|TRBV18|12|NA
CASSLLQERYTF
TGTGCCAGCTCACTTCTACAGGAGCGCTACACCTTC
>TRBJ1-5|NA|TRBV6-2/TRBV6-3|12|few
CASSWGGQPQHF
TGTGCCAGCAGTTGGGGGGGGCAGCCCCAGCATTTT
>TRBJ1-5|TRBD1|TRBV29-1|13|few
CSVRQGLNQPQHF
TGCAGCGTCAGACAGGGGCTTAATCAGCCCCAGCATTTT
>TRBJ2-5|TRBD2|TRBV10-3|15|NA
CAIRPSGGARETQYF
TGTGCCATCAGGCCCAGCGGGGGGGCCAGAGAGACCCAGTACTTC
>TRBJ1-5|TRBD1|TRBV27|18|NA
CASSPHPGGTGYNQPQHF
TGTGCCAGCAGTCCCCACCCGGGCGGGACAGGATACAATCAGCCCCAGCATTTT
>TRBJ1-6|NA|TRBV9|19|NA
CASSVVVDWGPYFDSPLHF
TGTGCCAGCAGCGTAGTCGTTGACTGGGGGCCGTATTTTGATTCACCCCTCCACTTT
>TRBJ1-5|NA|TRBV29-1|14|NA
CSVVMGAGNQPQHF
TGCAGCGTTGTGATGGGGGCAGGCAATCAGCCCCAGCATTTT
>TRBJ1-2|TRBD1|TRBV2|16|NA
CASRQDRDPFGFGYTF
TGTGCCAGCAGGCAGGACAGGGACCCATTCGGTTTTGGCTACACCTTC
>TRBJ2-5|TRBD2|TRBV24-1|17|once
CATSDLATTSGRAGQYF
TGTGCCACCAGTGACCTCGCCACTACTAGCGGGAGGGCCGGCCAGTACTTC
>TRBJ2-7|NA|TRBV12-3/TRBV12-4|13|NA
CASRPDISYEQYF
TGTGCCAGCAGGCCCGACATATCCTACGAGCAGTACTTC
>TRBJ1-5|NA|TRBV11-3|15|NA
CASSPRGLRNQPQHF
TGTGCCAGCAGCCCCAGGGGCCTTCGCAATCAGCCCCAGCATTTT
>TRBJ2-7|NA|TRBV10-2|15|NA
CASSARTQLSYEQYF
TGCGCCAGCAGTGCGAGGACACAACTTTCCTACGAGCAGTACTTC
>TRBJ1-2|NA|TRBV9|15|NA
CASSVEYGSNYGYTF
TGTGCCAGCAGCGTAGAGTATGGGAGTAACTATGGCTACACCTTC
>TRBJ1-4|NA|TRBV10-2|14|NA
CATLPTATNEKLFF
TGCGCCACTCTTCCGACAGCAACTAATGAAAAACTGTTTTTT
>TRBJ2-1|TRBD1|TRBV27|14|NA
CASRGMTGLTEQFF
TGTGCCAGCAGGGGGATGACAGGGCTAACTGAGCAGTTCTTC
>TRBJ1-1|NA|TRBV7-9|16|NA
CASSPIRGGQSTEAFF
TGTGCCAGCAGCCCGATACGTGGGGGACAATCCACTGAAGCTTTCTTT
>TRBJ1-5|NA|TRBV27|13|NA
CASTARGGSPQHF
TGTGCCAGCACCGCGCGGGGGGGATCGCCCCAGCATTTT
>TRBJ1-2|TRBD1|TRBV28|14|NA
CASSSHSGGQGYTF
TGTGCCAGCAGCTCACACTCCGGGGGACAGGGCTACACCTTC
>TRBJ1-1|TRBD1|TRBV5-1|16|NA
CASSLHEGAGNTEAFF
TGCGCCAGCAGCTTGCATGAGGGGGCGGGAAACACTGAAGCTTTCTTT
>TRBJ1-1|TRBD1|TRBV7-2|13|NA
CASSIGTARKAFF
TGTGCCAGCAGCATCGGGACAGCGAGAAAAGCTTTCTTT